The next 15 T cell receptor beta chains were all read from a single sample in a study of T cell repertoires in cytomegalovirus infection. Their antigens remain unidentified. TCRdb independently ran MiXCR on the reads; one entry per CDR3 protein. The sample shows roughly 990,000 distinct CDR3 sequences, around a third of them seen only once. The material was cultured CD8+ T cells from PBMCs, obtained from culture after CMV antigen stimulation. These receptors all stem from a human donor in good health (CMV status not recorded). Some clones in this sample may be carry-over from other donors' samples.

This clonotype was seen only a few times. The rearrangement joins TRBV12-3 or TRBV12-4 to TRBJ1-3, with TRBD1 matching over 8 bases. The CDR3 runs to 15 residues. V shed 5 bases and J 0 bases; nucleotides not matched to a gene: 3. The CDR3 sequence: CASSRDRYSGNTIYF. As DNA, the CDR3 is TGTGCCAGCAGTAGGGACAGGTACTCTGGAAACACCATATATTTT.

V gene TRBV24-1 combines with J gene TRBJ2-3; 7 bases line up with TRBD1. The junction had 18 bases not matched to a gene; V was cut back by 4 bases and J by 0 bases. In germline, CDR1 is KGHDR, CDR2 SFDVKD. This CDR3 spans 20 amino acids. The chain's CDR3 is CATSEPARDSASLSTDTQYF. The CDR3 DNA follows: TGTGCCACCAGTGAGCCGGCCCGGGACAGCGCGTCCCTGAGCACAGATACGCAGTATTTT.

J is TRBJ2-7 and V is TRBV9; possibly TRBD1 or TRBD2 for D (6 bases each). CDR1 and CDR2 from the germline V gene are SGDLS and YYNGEE. The CDR3 totals 14 residues. The V and J ends lost 4 bases and 5 bases respectively, with 16 bases between them. CDR3 sequence (DNA): TGTGCCAGCAGCCCCGGGTGGGGGGCAGACGAGCAGTACTTC. Translation gives CASSPGWGADEQYF.

The chain is built from TRBV3-1 and TRBJ2-1; 11 positions agree with TRBD2. V gave up 4 bases and J gave up 8 bases; unmatched junction bases: 13. CDR1 and CDR2 from the germline V gene are LGHDT and YNNKEL (reference sequence). This CDR3 comprises 17 residues. The CDR3 sequence is CASSPRGIAGGQYEQFF. The DNA for the CDR3 is TGTGCCAGCAGCCCCCGGGGGATAGCGGGGGGGCAGTATGAGCAGTTCTTC.

This chain uses TRBV2 with TRBJ2-1; no clear D. V lost 11 bases, J lost 6 bases, and 8 bases lay in between. From germline, CDR1 is SNHLY and CDR2 FYNNEI. The CDR3 is 10 residues long. CDR3 sequence: CACTGNEQFF. The CDR3, as DNA: TGTGCCTGCACTGGCAATGAGCAGTTCTTC. The entire variable domain, with the rest obtained from reference TRBV2 and TRBJ2-1, is as follows: EPEVTQTPSHQVTQMGQEVILRCVPISNHLYFYWYRQILGQKVEFLVSFYNNEISEKSEIFDDQFSVERPDGSNFTLKIRSTKLEDSAMYFCACTGNEQFFGPGTRLTVL.

This clonotype turned up a few times. The gene calls are TRBV4-1 and TRBJ1-4; no clear D gene. V gave up 0 bases and J gave up 0 bases, with 11 bases separating them. Germline CDR1 and CDR2: MGHRA and YSYEKL. The CDR3 is made up of 17 amino acids. Here the CDR3 reads CASSQDVIGTTNEKLFF. The CDR3 DNA follows: TGCGCCAGCAGCCAAGATGTAATTGGGACAACTAATGAAAAACTGTTTTTT.

This clonotype has a handful of counts. The chain links TRBV5-4 to TRBJ2-1, with D possibly TRBD1 on 5 matching bases. Germline V gene sequence: CDR1 SGHNT, CDR2 YYREEE (reference sequence). V dropped 0 bases and J dropped 8 bases, with 9 bases sitting between them. The length of the CDR3 is 13 residues. The CDR3 DNA is TGTGCCAGCAGCTTGGGGACAACCGATGAGCAGTTCTTC. Amino acid sequence: CASSLGTTDEQFF.

V usage is TRBV19 and J usage is TRBJ1-1; maybe TRBD1 (5 bases). Per germline, CDR1 LNHDA and CDR2 SQIVND (reference sequence). There are 13 residues in the CDR3. The V gene lost 3 bases and the J gene lost 7 bases, with 12 bases spanning the gap. CDR3 protein: CASSIYLGDEAFF. The DNA of the CDR3 is TGTGCCAGTAGTATCTACCTGGGGGATGAAGCTTTCTTT.

This clonotype was observed a handful of times. V is TRBV6-6 and J is TRBJ2-1; 8 bases match TRBD1. CDR1 is MNHNY, CDR2 SVGAGI, per germline (reference sequence). CDR3 length: 13 amino acids. V gave up 7 bases and J gave up 5 bases; unmatched junction bases: 4. The CDR3 loop is CASIDRGHNEQFF. DNA of the CDR3: TGTGCCAGCATAGACAGGGGCCACAATGAGCAGTTCTTC.

The J gene is TRBJ2-3, the V gene TRBV27; no definite D call. Germline CDR1 reads MNHEY; CDR2 reads SMNVEV (reference sequence). This CDR3 spans 14 amino acids. Trimming took 3 bases from V and 2 from J, leaving 9 bases between them. The CDR3 loop reads CASSLPAFTDTQYF. CDR3 DNA: TGTGCCAGCAGTTTGCCGGCATTCACAGATACGCAGTATTTT.

V and J are TRBV7-4 and TRBJ1-6; no reliable D call. The CDR3 length is 13 residues. Per germline, CDR1 SGHVT and CDR2 SQSDAQ. V gave up 10 bases and J gave up 14 bases, with 21 bases separating them. The CDR3 region is CATPAPLGGSLHF. CDR3 nucleotide sequence: TGTGCCACCCCCGCACCCCTGGGAGGATCCCTCCACTTT.

This clonotype was counted only a few times. V is TRBV10-3 and J is TRBJ1-4; no clear D gene. V lost 4 bases and J lost 7, with 28 bases in between. CDR3 length equals 19 residues. In germline, CDR1 is ENHRY, CDR2 SYGVKD. The CDR3 is CAISVLNTSRVNRSEKLFF. In DNA, the CDR3 is TGTGCCATCAGTGTGTTAAACACTTCAAGGGTTAACAGAAGTGAAAAACTGTTTTTT.

This clonotype was found a few times. The chain combines TRBV27 with TRBJ2-1; TRBD2 matches 10 bases. Germline V gene data show CDR1 as MNHEY and CDR2 as SMNVEV (reference sequence). The CDR3 length is 16 residues. Trimming at V came to 2 bases and at J to 4 bases, leaving 5 bases not matched to a gene. DNA for the CDR3: TGTGCCAGCAGTTTAAACAGCGGGGGGGGATACAATGAGCAGTTCTTC. Its protein product is CASSLNSGGGYNEQFF.

To note about this clonotype: A much larger clone lies a single base off, so this may be a read error. This chain links TRBV7-2 with TRBJ2-3; D not certain. CDR3 length: 12 residues. Germline-derived CDR1 and CDR2 are SGHTA and FQGNSA. CDR3 protein: CVSSLPGDTQYF. The CDR3 DNA follows: TGTGTCAGCAGCCTCCCGGGCGATACGCAGTATTTT.

Turning to this clonotype: A much larger clonotype is one base distant, so this may be a read error. The chain is built from TRBV7-9 and TRBJ1-2; 9 nucleotides match TRBD1. Germline CDR1 is SEHNR and CDR2 is FQNEAQ (reference sequence). This CDR3 is 17 amino acids long. CDR3 sequence: CTSSPTVPTGGVWSYTF. The CDR3 DNA reads TGTACCAGCAGCCCCACCGTCCCGACAGGGGGAGTTTGGAGCTACACCTTC.